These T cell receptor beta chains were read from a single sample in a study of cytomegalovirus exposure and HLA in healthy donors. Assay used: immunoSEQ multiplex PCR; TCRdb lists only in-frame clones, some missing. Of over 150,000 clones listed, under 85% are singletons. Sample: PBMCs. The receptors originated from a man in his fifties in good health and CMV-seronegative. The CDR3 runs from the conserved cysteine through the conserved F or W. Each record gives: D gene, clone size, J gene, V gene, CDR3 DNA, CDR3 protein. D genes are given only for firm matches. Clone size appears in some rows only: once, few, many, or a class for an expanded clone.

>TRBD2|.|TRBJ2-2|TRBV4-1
TGCGCCAGCAGCCACTTCGGGCGGGGGGGGCCGGACACCGGGGAGCTGTTTTTT
CASSHFGRGGPDTGELFF
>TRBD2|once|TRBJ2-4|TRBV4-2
TGTGCCAGCAGCCCGACAAACGGGGGGGGCCGGAACATTCAGTACTTC
CASSPTNGGGRNIQYF
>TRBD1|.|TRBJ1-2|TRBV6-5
TGTGCCAGCAGCCTCGGGACAGTGCCTAACTATGGCTACACCTTC
CASSLGTVPNYGYTF
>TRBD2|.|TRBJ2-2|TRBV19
TGTGCCAGTAGTATGGGAGGGACCGGGGAGCTGTTTTTT
CASSMGGTGELFF
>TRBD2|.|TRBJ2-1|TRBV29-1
TGCAGCGTTGGTGCCGCGGGGGGCGTCTACAATGAGCAGTTCTTC
CSVGAAGGVYNEQFF
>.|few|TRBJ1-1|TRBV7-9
TGTGCCAGCAGCCCTAGACAGGAGTACACTGAAGCTTTCTTT
CASSPRQEYTEAFF
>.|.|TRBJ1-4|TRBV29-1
TGCAGCGGTGGTGGAACGGCAACTAATCAAAAACTGTTTTTT
CSGGGTATNQKLFF
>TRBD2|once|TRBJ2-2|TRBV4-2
TGTGCCAGCAGCTCCAGCGGGACTGAAACCGGGGAGCTGTTTTTT
CASSSSGTETGELFF
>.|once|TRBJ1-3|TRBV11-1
TGTGCCAGCAGCCAGCGGACGAGCTCTGGAAACACCATATATTTT
CASSQRTSSGNTIYF
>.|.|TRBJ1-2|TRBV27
TGTGCCAGCAGTTTCATAGGGGCTAACTATGGCTACACCTTC
CASSFIGANYGYTF
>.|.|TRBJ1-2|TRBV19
TGTGCCAGCACCGGGACATTCGTAATAGACTATGGCTACACCTTC
CASTGTFVIDYGYTF
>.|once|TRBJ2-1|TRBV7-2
TGTGCCAGCAGCTTAGGCGTGAATGAGCAGTTCTTC
CASSLGVNEQFF
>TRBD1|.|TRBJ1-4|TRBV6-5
TGTGCCAGCAGTCAAGGGACAGGGGACCGCGGAAAACTGTTTTTT
CASSQGTGDRGKLFF
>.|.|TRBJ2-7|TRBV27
TGTGCCAGCGGAAAGTGGCGGGAAGTTAACTACGAGCAGTACTTC
CASGKWREVNYEQYF
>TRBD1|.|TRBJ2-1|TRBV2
TGTGCCAGCAGCGGGGACAGGGGATCATACAATGAGCAGTTCTTC
CASSGDRGSYNEQFF
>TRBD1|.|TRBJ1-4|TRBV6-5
TGTGCCAGCAGATTCTTCGGGACAGCGGGAAAACTGTTTTTT
CASRFFGTAGKLFF
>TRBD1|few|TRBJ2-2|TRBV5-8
TGTGCCACTACCGCCGGGACAGGGGCCACCGGGGAGCTGTTTTTT
CATTAGTGATGELFF
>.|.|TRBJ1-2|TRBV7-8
TGTGCCAGCAGCCCGTACAGGGTCCCTATCTATGGCTACACCTTC
CASSPYRVPIYGYTF
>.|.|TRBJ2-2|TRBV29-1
TGCAGCGTCGGACAGTCCACCGGGGAGCTGTTTTTT
CSVGQSTGELFF
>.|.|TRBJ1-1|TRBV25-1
TGTGCCAGCTCTCTAGGGGGGGCGACTGAAGCTTTCTTT
CASSLGGATEAFF
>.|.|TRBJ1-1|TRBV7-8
TGTGCCAGCAGATTTCGACAGAACACTGAAGCTTTCTTT
CASRFRQNTEAFF
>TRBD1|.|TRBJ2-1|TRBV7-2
TGTGCCAGCAGATCAGGACAGGGGGGGTCCTACAATGAGCAGTTCTTC
CASRSGQGGSYNEQFF
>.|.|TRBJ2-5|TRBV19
TGTGCCAGTAGTCACTGGACACCTACCCGTGCGGAGACCCAGTACTTC
CASSHWTPTRAETQYF
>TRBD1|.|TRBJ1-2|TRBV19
TGTGCCAGTAGTGGAGACAGGGGTCCTTATGGCTACACCTTC
CASSGDRGPYGYTF
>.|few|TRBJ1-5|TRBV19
TGTGCCAGTAGTATAGCAGGGAAGGGGCAGCCCCAGCATTTT
CASSIAGKGQPQHF
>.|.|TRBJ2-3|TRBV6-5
TGTGCCAGCAGCTACAGACAGGATAGAGAGTGGGATACGCAGTATTTT
CASSYRQDREWDTQYF
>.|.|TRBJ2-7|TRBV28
TGTGCCAGCAGGATACAGAGAATCTCCGAGCAGTACTTC
CASRIQRISEQYF
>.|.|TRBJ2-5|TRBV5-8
TGTGCCAGCAGCTTTGGTCAGCGTCGCCAAGAGACCCAGTACTTC
CASSFGQRRQETQYF
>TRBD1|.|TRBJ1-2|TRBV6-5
TGTGCCAGCAGTTACGAAGCAGGGGGCCCCTATGGCTACACCTTC
CASSYEAGGPYGYTF
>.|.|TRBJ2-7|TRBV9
TGTGCCAGCAGCGTAGACAGCGGTCCCTACGAGCAGTACTTC
CASSVDSGPYEQYF
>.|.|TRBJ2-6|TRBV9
TGTGCCAGCAGCGTAGAAACAGCTGGGGCCAACGTCCTGACTTTC
CASSVETAGANVLTF
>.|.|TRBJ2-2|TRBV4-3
TGCGCCAGCAGCCATTCAGCAGGGGTCGGGGAGCTGTTTTTT
CASSHSAGVGELFF
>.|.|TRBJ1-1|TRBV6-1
TGTGCCAGTATGGACATACCCTATGAAGCTTTCTTT
CASMDIPYEAFF
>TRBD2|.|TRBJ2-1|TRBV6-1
TGTGCCAGCAGCCGGGACTATACCTTATACAATGAGCAGTTCTTC
CASSRDYTLYNEQFF
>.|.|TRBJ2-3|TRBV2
TGTGCCAGCAGTGAACTGGCGGCCGAGCTTGGAGATACGCAGTATTTT
CASSELAAELGDTQYF
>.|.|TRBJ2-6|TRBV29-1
TGCAGCGTTGATGTAGGACACTCTGGGGCCAACGTCCTGACTTTC
CSVDVGHSGANVLTF
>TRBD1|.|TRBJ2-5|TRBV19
TGTGCCAGTGGACAGGTTCAGGGGGAGACCCAGTACTTC
CASGQVQGETQYF
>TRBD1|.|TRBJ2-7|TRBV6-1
TGTGCCAGCAGTGGGGGGACAGGGGCTTCCTACGAGCAGTACTTC
CASSGGTGASYEQYF
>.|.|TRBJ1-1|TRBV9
TGTGCCAGCAGCTGGTACGACAGATCAGAGAAGCCTGAAGCTTTCTTT
CASSWYDRSEKPEAFF
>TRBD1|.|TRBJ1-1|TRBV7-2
TGTGCCAGCAGCTTGGCGACAGGGATGAACACTGAAGCTTTCTTT
CASSLATGMNTEAFF
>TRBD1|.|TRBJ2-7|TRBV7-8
TGTGCCAGCAGCCCTCGACAGGGCTACTACGAGCAGTACTTC
CASSPRQGYYEQYF
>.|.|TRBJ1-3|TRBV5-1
TGCGCCAGCAGCTTGGCCGCAGGGCGAGAACACACCATATATTTT
CASSLAAGREHTIYF
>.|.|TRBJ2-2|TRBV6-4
TGTGCCAGCAGTGATCCCACTCGAACCGCCGGGGAGCTGTTTTTT
CASSDPTRTAGELFF
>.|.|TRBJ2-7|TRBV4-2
TGTGCCAGCAGCCAAAGTAACACCGGGGGCTACGAGCAGTACTTC
CASSQSNTGGYEQYF
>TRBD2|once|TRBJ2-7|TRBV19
TGTGCCAGTAGTACTTGGACTAGCGGGAGAGTCCACGAGCAGTACTTC
CASSTWTSGRVHEQYF
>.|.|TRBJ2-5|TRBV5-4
TGTGCCAGCAGCTTGTATTCTCAAGAGACCCAGTACTTC
CASSLYSQETQYF
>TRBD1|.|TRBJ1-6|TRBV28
TGTGCCAGCAGTTTAGGGGGACAGGGAAGTTCAGCCCTCCACTTT
CASSLGGQGSSALHF
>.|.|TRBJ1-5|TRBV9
TGTGCCAGCAGCGTAGACGGGGATCAGCCCCAGCATTTT
CASSVDGDQPQHF